This TCR beta chain was recovered during a study of T-cell reconstitution after alpha-beta-depleted transplantation in children. Construction of the TCRbeta library involved unique molecular identifiers. MiXCR, applied by TCRdb to the PCR reads, yields one record per CDR3 protein. The sample lists around 960,000 distinct CDR3 sequences; roughly 29% were seen once. Trimming removed 0 bases from V and 5 bases from J, with 7 bases in between. The CDR3 length is 13 residues. Germline V gene data show CDR1 as SGHKS and CDR2 as YYEKEE (reference sequence). This clonotype originated in a boy in the first two years of life who had a stem cell transplant for SCID, so the T cells may come from the graft donor. The material sequenced was PBMCs, mostly from graft donor cells, taken 360 days after TCRalphabeta/CD19-depleted stem cell transplant. This chain links TRBV5-5 with TRBJ2-3; D ambiguous. CDR3: CASSLVLVDTQYF. CDR3 nucleotides: TGTGCCAGCAGCTTGGTGCTGGTAGATACGCAGTATTTT.